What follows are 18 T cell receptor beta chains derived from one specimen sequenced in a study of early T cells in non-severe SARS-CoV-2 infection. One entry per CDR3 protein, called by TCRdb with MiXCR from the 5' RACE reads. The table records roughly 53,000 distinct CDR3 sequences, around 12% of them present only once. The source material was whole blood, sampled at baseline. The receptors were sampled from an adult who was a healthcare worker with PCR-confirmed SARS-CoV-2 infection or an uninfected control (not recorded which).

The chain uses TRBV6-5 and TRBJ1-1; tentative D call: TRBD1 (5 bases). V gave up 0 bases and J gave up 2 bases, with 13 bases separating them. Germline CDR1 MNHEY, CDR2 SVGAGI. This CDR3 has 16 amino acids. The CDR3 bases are TGTGCCAGCAGTTACTCGGGGGGGGTCCCTAACACTGAAGCTTTCTTT. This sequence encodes CASSYSGGVPNTEAFF.

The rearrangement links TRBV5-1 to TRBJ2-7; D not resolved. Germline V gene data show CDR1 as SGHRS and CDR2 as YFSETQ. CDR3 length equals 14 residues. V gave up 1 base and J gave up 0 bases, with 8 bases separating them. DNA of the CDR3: TGCGCCAGCAGCTTGATTCTCAGCTCCTACGAGCAGTACTTC. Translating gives CASSLILSSYEQYF.

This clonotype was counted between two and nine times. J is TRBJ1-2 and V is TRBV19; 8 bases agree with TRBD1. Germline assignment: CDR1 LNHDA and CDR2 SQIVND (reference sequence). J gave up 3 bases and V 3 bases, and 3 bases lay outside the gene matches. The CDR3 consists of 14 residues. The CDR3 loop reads CASSIMDRDYGYTF. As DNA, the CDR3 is TGTGCCAGTAGTATTATGGACAGGGACTATGGCTACACCTTC.

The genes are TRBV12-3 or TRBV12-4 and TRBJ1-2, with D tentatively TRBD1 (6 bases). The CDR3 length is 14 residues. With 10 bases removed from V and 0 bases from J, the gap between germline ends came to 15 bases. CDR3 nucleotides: TGTGCCACCTCCGGGGGGCTAACTAACTATGGCTACACCTTC. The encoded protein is CATSGGLTNYGYTF.

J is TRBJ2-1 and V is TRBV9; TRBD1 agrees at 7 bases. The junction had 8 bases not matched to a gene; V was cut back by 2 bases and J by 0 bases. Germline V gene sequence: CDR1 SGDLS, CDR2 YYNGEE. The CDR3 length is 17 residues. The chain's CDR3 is CASSVSLGGNSYNEQFF. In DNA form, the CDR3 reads TGTGCCAGCAGCGTGTCCTTAGGGGGCAACTCCTACAATGAGCAGTTCTTC.

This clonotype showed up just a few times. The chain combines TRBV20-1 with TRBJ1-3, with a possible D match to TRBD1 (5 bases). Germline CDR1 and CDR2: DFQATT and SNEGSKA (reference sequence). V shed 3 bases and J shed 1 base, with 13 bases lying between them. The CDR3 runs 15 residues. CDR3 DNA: TGCAGTGCTAGTTCAAAGGGGTTTTCTGGAAACACCATATATTTT. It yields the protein CSASSKGFSGNTIYF.

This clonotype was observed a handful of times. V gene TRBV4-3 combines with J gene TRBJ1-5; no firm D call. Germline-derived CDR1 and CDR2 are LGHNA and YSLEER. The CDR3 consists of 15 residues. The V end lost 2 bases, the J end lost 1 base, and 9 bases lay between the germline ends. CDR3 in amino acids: CASSQTVESNQPQHF. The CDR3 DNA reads TGCGCCAGCAGCCAAACGGTGGAAAGCAATCAGCCCCAGCATTTT.

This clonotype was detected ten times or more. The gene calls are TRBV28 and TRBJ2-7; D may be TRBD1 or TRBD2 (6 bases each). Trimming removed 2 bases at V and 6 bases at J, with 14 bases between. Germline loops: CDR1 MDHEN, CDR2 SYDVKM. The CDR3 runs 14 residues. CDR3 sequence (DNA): TGTGCCAGCAGTTTAACGGGGGCTCTTTCCGAGCAGTACTTC. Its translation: CASSLTGALSEQYF.

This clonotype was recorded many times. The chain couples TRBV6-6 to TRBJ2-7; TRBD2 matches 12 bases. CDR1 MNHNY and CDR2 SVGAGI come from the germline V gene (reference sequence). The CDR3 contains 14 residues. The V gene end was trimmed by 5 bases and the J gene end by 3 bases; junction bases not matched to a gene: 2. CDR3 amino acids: CASSRLAGVYEQYF. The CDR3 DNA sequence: TGTGCCAGCAGTCGACTAGCGGGAGTCTACGAGCAGTACTTC.

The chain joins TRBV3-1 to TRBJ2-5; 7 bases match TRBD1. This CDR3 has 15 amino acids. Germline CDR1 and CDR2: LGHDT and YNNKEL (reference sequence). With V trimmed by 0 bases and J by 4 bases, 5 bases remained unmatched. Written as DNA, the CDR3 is TGTGCCAGCAGCCAAGATAGGACAGGCACAGAGACCCAGTACTTC. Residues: CASSQDRTGTETQYF.

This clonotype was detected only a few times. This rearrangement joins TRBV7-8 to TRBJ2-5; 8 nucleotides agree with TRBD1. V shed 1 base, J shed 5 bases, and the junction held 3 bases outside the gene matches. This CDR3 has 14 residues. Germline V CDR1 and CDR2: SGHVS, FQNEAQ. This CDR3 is CASSLGTGIETQYF. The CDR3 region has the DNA TGTGCCAGCAGCTTAGGGACAGGGATTGAGACCCAGTACTTC.

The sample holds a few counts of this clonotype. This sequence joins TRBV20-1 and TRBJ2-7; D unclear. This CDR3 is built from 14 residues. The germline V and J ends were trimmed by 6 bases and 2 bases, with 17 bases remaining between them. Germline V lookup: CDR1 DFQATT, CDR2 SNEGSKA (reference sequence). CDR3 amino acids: CSAPTSWLAYEQYF. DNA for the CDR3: TGCAGTGCCCCCACCTCGTGGTTGGCCTACGAGCAGTACTTC.

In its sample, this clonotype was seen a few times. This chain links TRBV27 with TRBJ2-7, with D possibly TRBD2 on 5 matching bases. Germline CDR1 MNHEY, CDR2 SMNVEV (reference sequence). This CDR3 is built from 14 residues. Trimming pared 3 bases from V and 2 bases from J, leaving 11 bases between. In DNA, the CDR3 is TGTGCCAGCAGTTTGTACGGGGTTGCCTACGAGCAGTACTTC. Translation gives CASSLYGVAYEQYF.

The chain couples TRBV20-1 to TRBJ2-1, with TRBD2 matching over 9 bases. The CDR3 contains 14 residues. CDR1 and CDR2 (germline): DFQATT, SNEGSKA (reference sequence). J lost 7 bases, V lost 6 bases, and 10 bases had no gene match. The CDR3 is CSALGSGRMNEQFF. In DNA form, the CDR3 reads TGCAGTGCCCTGGGGAGCGGGAGGATGAATGAGCAGTTCTTC.

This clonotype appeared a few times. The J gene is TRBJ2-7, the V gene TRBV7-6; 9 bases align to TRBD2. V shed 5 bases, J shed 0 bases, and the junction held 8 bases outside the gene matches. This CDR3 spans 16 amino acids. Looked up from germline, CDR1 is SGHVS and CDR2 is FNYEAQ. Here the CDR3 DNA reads TGTGCCAGCAGCCTCCTAGCGGGAAAACTCTCCTACGAGCAGTACTTC. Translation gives CASSLLAGKLSYEQYF.

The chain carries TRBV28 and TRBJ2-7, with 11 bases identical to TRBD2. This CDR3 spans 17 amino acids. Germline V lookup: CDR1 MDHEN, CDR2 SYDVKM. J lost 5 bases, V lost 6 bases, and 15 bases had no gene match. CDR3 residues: CASSLFQLLAGADEQYF. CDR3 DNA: TGTGCCAGCAGCCTATTCCAACTACTAGCGGGAGCCGACGAGCAGTACTTC.

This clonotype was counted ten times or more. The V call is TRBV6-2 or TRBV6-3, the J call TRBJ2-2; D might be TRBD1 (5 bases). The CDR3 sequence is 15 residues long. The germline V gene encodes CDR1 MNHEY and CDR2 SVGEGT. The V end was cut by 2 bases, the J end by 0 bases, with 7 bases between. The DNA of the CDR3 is TGTGCCAGCAGTTACAGGGGCGCGAACACCGGGGAGCTGTTTTTT. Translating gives CASSYRGANTGELFF.

CDR3 in amino acids: CASSLGTGADTQYF. CDR3 nucleotide sequence: TGTGCCAGCAGCTTAGGGACAGGGGCCGATACGCAGTATTTT. The chain uses TRBV7-2 and TRBJ2-3; TRBD1 aligns across 9 bases. Looked up from germline, CDR1 is SGHTA and CDR2 is FQGNSA. The CDR3 loop spans 14 amino acids. The V and J ends lost 1 base and 6 bases, in that order; junction bases with no gene match: 2.